There are a few counts of the clone carrying this T cell receptor (beta chain). Its target is not known. Built from TCR beta cDNA, the libraries had unique molecular identifiers in them. T cells, about 0.95 to 10 million of them, yielded roughly 470,000 cDNA molecules. A single record per CDR3 protein comes from TCRdb applying MiXCR to the PCR reads. The sample has fewer than 700,000 distinct CDR3 sequences, about 44% seen once; the top ten hold 1.5% to 2%. There are 16 residues in the CDR3. Germline V gives CDR1 DFQATT, CDR2 SNEGSKA (reference sequence). After removal of 0 bases from V and 0 bases from J, the junction contained 6 bases not matched to a gene. The sample originates from a study of post-analysis software for immune sequencing data. Study-wide context: Both relapsing-remitting and secondary progressive multiple sclerosis featured among the disease courses, as did progressive-relapsing multiple sclerosis.

Findings of the study overall: Patients had higher frequencies than controls of five or six TRBV segments, including TRBV5-6, TRBV5-1 and TRBV20-1. Relative to controls, patients with multiple sclerosis showed significantly lower normalized Chao1 diversity. Samples prepared in the same batch strongly co-clustered by F measure.

The TCR originated in a girl aged 10 to 17 with multiple sclerosis. The rearrangement joins TRBV20-1 to TRBJ2-3; 7 bases line up with TRBD2. The sequencing input was blood. Here the CDR3 DNA reads TGCAGTGCTAGAGATGGGAGCGGGGTTAGCACAGATACGCAGTATTTT. Its translation: CSARDGSGVSTDTQYF.